This T cell receptor beta chain was observed in a study of shared clonotypes between healthy human individuals. Regarding the study as a whole: Between a handful of donors, naive CD4 clonotypes were shared at a level of approximately 5%. Sequencing depth was expected to influence donor clonotype sharing. The four-donor shared clonotypes exceeded non-shared clonotypes in generation probability, with non-shared ones scoring lower.

On this clone itself: What it recognizes is unknown.

For every subset, genomic DNA was evenly distributed across several immunoSEQ plates. Assay used: immunoSEQ multiplex PCR; TCRdb lists only in-frame clones, some missing. The sample has a few million clones, more than 80% seen once. The CDR3 is made up of 15 amino acids. J was trimmed by 2 bases and V by 8 bases; bases with no gene match: 11. CDR1 is SGHVS and CDR2 is FQNEAQ in the germline V gene. This rearrangement joins TRBV7-8 to TRBJ2-7; 8 bases align to TRBD1. Sequencing input: naive CD4+ T cells sorted from blood. Regarding subset: CD45RA+ positively selected. This TCR derives from a man between 18 and 35 years old in good health. In nucleotides, the CDR3 is TGTGCCAGCTCTCCCGTGACAGGGGTGACCTACGAGCAGTACTTC. The encoded protein is CASSPVTGVTYEQYF. Full variable domain (rest looked up from reference TRBV7-8 and TRBJ2-7): GAGVSQSPRYKVAKRGQDVALRCDPISGHVSLFWYQQALGQGPEFLTYFQNEAQLDKSGLPSDRFFAERPEGSVSTLKIQRTQQEDSAVYLCASSPVTGVTYEQYFGPGTRLTVT.